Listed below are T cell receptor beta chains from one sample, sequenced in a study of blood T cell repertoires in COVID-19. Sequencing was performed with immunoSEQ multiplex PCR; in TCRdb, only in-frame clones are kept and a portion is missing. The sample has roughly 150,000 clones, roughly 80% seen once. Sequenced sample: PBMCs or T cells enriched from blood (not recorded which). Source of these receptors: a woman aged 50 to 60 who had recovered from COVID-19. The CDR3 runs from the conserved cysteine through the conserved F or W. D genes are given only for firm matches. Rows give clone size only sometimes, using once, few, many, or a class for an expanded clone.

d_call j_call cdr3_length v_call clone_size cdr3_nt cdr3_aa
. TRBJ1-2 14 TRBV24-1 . TGTGCCACCAGTTATCCCCCAGGGTACTATGGCTACACCTTC CATSYPPGYYGYTF
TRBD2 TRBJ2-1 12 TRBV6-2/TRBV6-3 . TGTGCCAGCAGTGGTAGCGGGGTAGTACCCATCTTC CASSGSGVVPIF
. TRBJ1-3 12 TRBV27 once TGTGCCAGCCGGGGGGCTAGAAACACCATATATTTT CASRGARNTIYF
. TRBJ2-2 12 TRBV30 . TGTGCCTGGACCAGAGGAACCGGGGAGCTGTTTTTT CAWTRGTGELFF
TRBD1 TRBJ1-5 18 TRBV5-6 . TGTGCCAGCAGCCTACCGTGGGACAGGGGGCCGAGCAATCAGCCCCAGCATTTT CASSLPWDRGPSNQPQHF
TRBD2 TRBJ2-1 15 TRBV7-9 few TGTGCCAGCAGCTCAGGACTAGCGGAATACAATGAGCAGTTCTTC CASSSGLAEYNEQFF
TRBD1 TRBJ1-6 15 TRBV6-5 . TGTGCCAGCAGTCAATTCGGGACAGCGAATTCACCCCTCCACTTT CASSQFGTANSPLHF
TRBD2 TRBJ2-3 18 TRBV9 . TGTGCCAGCAGCGCCCTTCCCAGCGGGGGGGATAGCACAGATACGCAGTATTTT CASSALPSGGDSTDTQYF
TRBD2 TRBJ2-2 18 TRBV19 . TGTGCCAGTAGTAGACTAGCGGGGATCTCCCGGGGCACCGGGGAGCTGTTTTTT CASSRLAGISRGTGELFF
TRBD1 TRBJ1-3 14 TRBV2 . TGTGCCAGCAGCGACCGACAGGGGGCAAACACCATATATTTT CASSDRQGANTIYF
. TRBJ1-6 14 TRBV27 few TGTGCCAGCAGTTTCACAGCTCACAATTCACCCCTCCACTTT CASSFTAHNSPLHF
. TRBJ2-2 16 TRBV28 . TGTGCCAGCAGTCTTTCGGGACTGCCAGGGACCGGGGAGCTGTTTTTT CASSLSGLPGTGELFF
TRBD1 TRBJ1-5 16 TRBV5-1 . TGCGCCAGCAGCTTGGGGGGACAGGCTGGTCATCAGCCCCAGCATTTT CASSLGGQAGHQPQHF
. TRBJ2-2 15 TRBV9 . TGTGCCAGCAACGACGGGGGATTTTACACCGGGGAGCTGTTTTTT CASNDGGFYTGELFF
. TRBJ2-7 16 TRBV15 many TGTGCCACCAGCAGAGATCGACGCGGACTGTTCTACGAGCAGTACTTC CATSRDRRGLFYEQYF
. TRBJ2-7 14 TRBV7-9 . TGTGCCAGCAGGCAACACGAGGGTTCCTACGAGCAGTACTTC CASRQHEGSYEQYF
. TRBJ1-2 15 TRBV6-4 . TGTGCCAGCAGCCCTACAGGGATCGCTAACTATGGCTACACCTTC CASSPTGIANYGYTF
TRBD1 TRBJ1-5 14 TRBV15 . TGTGCCACCAGCAGACCGGACAGGGGGAAGCCCCAGCATTTT CATSRPDRGKPQHF
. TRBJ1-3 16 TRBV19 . TGTGCCAGTAGTATCGGAGTAAGCCTCCGCGGAAACACCATATATTTT CASSIGVSLRGNTIYF
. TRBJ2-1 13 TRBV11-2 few TGTGCCAGCAGCTCAGACAGGCCCAATGAGCAGTTCTTC CASSSDRPNEQFF
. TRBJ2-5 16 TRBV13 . TGTGCCAGCAGCTTAGGAGGACAGCCGAGCCAAGAGACCCAGTACTTC CASSLGGQPSQETQYF
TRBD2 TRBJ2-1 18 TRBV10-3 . TGTGCCATCAGTGGGCTAGCGGGGGGCCGCGGCTCCTACAATGAGCAGTTCTTC CAISGLAGGRGSYNEQFF
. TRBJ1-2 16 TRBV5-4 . TGTGCCAGCAGTCCGGAGGGTAACCGGGGAAGCTATGGCTACACCTTC CASSPEGNRGSYGYTF
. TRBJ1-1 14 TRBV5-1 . TGCGCCAGCATCCCAAATCCGGGGGGCACTGAAGCTTTCTTT CASIPNPGGTEAFF
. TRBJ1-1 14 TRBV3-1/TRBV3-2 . TGTGCCAGCAGCCAAGATGAGGGAAGGCCTGAAGCTTTCTTT CASSQDEGRPEAFF
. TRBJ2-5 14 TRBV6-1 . TGTGCCAGCAGTGAAAGTGTGGGCCGGGAGACCCAGTACTTC CASSESVGRETQYF
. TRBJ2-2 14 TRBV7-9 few TGTGCCAGCAGCTTAGTACAGTCCACCGGGGAGCTGTTTTTT CASSLVQSTGELFF
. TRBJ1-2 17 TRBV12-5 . TGTGCTAGTGGTTTGGTAAGGTTTCTAGCTAACCGCTATGGCTACACCTTC CASGLVRFLANRYGYTF
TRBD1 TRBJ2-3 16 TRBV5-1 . TGCGCCAGCAGCTTGGGGACAGGGGATAGAACAGATACGCAGTATTTT CASSLGTGDRTDTQYF
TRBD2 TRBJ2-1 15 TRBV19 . TGTGCCAGTACCCCAGCGGGAGGTTCCTACAATGAGCAGTTCTTC CASTPAGGSYNEQFF
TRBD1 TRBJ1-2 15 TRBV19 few TGTGCCAGTACTGCGTGGGACAGGGGAAACTATGGCTACACCTTC CASTAWDRGNYGYTF
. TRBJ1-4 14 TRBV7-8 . TGTGCCAGCAGCTTAAGAGGCGTTAATGAAAAACTGTTTTTT CASSLRGVNEKLFF
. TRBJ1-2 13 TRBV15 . TGTGCCACCAGCCCAGGGGCTAACTATGGCTACACCTTC CATSPGANYGYTF